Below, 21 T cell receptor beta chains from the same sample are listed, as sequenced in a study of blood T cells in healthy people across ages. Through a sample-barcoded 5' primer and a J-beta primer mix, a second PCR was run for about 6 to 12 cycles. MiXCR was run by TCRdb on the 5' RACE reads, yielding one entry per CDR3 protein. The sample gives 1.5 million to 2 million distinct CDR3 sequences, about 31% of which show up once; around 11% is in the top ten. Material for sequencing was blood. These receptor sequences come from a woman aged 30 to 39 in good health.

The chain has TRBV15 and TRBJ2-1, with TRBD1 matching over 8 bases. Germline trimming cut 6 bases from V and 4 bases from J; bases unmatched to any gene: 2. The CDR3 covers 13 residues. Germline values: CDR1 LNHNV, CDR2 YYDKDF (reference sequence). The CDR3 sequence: CATSRDRYNEQFF. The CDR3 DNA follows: TGTGCCACCAGTCGGGACAGGTACAATGAGCAGTTCTTC.

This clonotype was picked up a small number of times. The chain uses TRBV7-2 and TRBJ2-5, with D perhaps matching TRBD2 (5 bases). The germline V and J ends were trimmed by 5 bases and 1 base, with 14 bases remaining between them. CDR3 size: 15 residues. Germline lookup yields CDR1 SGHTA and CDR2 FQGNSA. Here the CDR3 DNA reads TGTGCCAGCAGCCTTATGGAGGAGCTCCAAGAGACCCAGTACTTC. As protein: CASSLMEELQETQYF.

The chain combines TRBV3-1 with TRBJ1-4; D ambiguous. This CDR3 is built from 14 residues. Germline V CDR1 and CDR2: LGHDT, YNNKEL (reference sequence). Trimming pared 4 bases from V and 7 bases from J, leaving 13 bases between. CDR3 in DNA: TGTGCCAGCAGCCCCATGAATTCGGCTGAAAAACTGTTTTTT. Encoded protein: CASSPMNSAEKLFF.

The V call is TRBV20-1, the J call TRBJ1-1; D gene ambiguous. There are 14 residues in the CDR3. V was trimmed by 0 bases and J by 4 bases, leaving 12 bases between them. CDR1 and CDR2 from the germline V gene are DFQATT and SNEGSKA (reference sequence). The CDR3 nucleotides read TGCAGTGCTAGAGAAGCCCCCGGGCGCACTGAAGCTTTCTTT. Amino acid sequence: CSAREAPGRTEAFF.

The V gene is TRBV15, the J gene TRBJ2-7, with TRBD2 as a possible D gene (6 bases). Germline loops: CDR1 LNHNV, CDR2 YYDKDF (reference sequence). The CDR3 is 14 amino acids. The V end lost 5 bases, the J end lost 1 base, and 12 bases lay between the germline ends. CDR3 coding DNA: TGTGCCACCAGCGATCGGGGGACTTCCTACGAGCAGTACTTC. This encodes CATSDRGTSYEQYF.

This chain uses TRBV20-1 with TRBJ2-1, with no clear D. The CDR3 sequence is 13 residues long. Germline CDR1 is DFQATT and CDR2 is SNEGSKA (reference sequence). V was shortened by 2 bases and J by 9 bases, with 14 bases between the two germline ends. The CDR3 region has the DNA TGCAGTGCTAGACCTGAATGGGATAGTGAGCAGTTCTTC. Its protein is CSARPEWDSEQFF.

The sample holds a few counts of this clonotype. The CDR3, as DNA: TGTGCCATCAGTGAGGGCAGCGGGGGGGCATTCAATGAGCAGTTCTTC. It yields the protein CAISEGSGGAFNEQFF. V usage is TRBV10-3 and J usage is TRBJ2-1, with 10 bases matching TRBD2. CDR1 and CDR2 from the germline V gene are ENHRY and SYGVKD. There are 16 residues in the CDR3. V shed 2 bases and J 6 bases; nucleotides not matched to a gene: 7.

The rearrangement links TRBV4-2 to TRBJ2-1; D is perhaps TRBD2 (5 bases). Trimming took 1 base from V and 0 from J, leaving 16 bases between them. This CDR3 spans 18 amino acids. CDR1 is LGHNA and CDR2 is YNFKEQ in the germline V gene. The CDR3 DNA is TGTGCCAGCAGCCAAGGCATAGGGAGCGGTGCCTCCTACAATGAGCAGTTCTTC. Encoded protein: CASSQGIGSGASYNEQFF.

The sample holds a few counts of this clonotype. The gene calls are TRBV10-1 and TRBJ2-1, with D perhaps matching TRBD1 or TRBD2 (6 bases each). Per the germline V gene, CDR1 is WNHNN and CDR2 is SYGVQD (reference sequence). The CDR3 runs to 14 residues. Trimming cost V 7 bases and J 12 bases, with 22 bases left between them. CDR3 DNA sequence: TGCGCCAGCAATTCGCCGGGGGCAGGGAATCGGCAGTTCTTC. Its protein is CASNSPGAGNRQFF.

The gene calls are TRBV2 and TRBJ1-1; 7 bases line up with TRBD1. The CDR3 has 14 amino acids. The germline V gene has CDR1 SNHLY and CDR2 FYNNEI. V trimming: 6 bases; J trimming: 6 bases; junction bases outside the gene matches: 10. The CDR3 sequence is CASRDDRARAEAFF. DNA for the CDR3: TGTGCCAGCAGAGATGACAGGGCAAGGGCTGAAGCTTTCTTT.

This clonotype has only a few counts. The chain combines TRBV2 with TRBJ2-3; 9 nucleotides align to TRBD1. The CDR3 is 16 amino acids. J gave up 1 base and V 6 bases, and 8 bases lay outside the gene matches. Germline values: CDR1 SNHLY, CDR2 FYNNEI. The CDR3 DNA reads TGTGCCAGCAGGAATCCGACAGGGGGAGGCACAGATACGCAGTATTTT. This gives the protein CASRNPTGGGTDTQYF.

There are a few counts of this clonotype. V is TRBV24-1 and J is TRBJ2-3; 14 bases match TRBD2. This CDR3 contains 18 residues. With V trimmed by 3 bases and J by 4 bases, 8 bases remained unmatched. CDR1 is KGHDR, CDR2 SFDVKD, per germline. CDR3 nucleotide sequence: TGTGCCACCAGTGATGTGGGGACTAGCGGGAGAAACTCAGATACGCAGTATTTT. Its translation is CATSDVGTSGRNSDTQYF.

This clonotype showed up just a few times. As DNA, the CDR3 is TGCAGTGCGCCGGGGGGGTCTCGTGAGCAGTTCTTC. As protein: CSAPGGSREQFF. This chain joins TRBV20-1 and TRBJ2-1, with TRBD2 matching 8 bases. This CDR3 is built from 12 residues. Per germline, CDR1 DFQATT and CDR2 SNEGSKA (reference sequence). Losses at the gene ends were 6 bases for V and 9 bases for J; bases not matched to a gene: 7.

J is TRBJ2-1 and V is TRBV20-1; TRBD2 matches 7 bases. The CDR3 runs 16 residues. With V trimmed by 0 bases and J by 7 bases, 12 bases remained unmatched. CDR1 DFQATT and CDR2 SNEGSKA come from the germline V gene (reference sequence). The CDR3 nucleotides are TGCAGTGCTAGAGATGAGCGGGGTGGCCAGCCGAATGAGCAGTTCTTC. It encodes CSARDERGGQPNEQFF.

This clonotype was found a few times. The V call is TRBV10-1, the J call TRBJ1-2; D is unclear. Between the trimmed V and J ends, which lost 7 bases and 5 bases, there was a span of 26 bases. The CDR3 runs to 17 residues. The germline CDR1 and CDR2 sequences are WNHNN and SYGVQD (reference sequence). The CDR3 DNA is TGCGCCAGCAACCGATTCCCCGACCCGATAGAACGGTATGGCTACACCTTC. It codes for CASNRFPDPIERYGYTF.

CDR3 protein: CSARGPSGYREKLFF. In nucleotides, the CDR3 is TGCAGTGCTAGAGGGCCCTCGGGGTATCGTGAAAAACTGTTTTTT. V usage is TRBV20-1 and J usage is TRBJ1-4, with D unresolved. V lost 1 base, J lost 7 bases, and 16 bases lay in between. CDR1 and CDR2 (germline): DFQATT, SNEGSKA (reference sequence). The CDR3 spans 15 residues.

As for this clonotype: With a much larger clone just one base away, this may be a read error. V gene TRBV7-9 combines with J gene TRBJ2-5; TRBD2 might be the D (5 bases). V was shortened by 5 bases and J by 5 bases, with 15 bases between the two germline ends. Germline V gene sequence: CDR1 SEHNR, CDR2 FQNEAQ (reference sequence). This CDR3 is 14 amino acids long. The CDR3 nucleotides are TGTGCCAGCAGCACGAGGACGGGCGGGGAGACCCAGTACTTC. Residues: CASSTRTGGETQYF.

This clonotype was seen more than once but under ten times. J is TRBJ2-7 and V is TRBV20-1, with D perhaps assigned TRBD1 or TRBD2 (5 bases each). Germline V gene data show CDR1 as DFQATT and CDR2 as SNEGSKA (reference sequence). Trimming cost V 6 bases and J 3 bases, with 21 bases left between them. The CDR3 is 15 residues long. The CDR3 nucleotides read TGCAGTGCCCCCGCACGGGGCAGGGTCAACTACGAGCAGTACTTC. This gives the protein CSAPARGRVNYEQYF.

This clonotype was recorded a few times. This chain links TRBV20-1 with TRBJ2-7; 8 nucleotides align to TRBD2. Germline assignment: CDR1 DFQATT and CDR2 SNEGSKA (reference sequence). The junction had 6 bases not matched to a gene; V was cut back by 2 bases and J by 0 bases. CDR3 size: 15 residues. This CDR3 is CSARLAGVFSYEQYF. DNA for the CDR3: TGCAGTGCTAGACTAGCGGGCGTTTTCTCCTACGAGCAGTACTTC.

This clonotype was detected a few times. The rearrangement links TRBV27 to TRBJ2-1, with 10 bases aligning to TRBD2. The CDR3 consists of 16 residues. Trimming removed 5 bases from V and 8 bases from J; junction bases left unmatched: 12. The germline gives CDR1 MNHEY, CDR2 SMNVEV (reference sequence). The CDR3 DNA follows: TGTGCCAGCAGTCCGCTCCTAGCGGGAGTTGTCCATGAGCAGTTCTTC. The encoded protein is CASSPLLAGVVHEQFF.

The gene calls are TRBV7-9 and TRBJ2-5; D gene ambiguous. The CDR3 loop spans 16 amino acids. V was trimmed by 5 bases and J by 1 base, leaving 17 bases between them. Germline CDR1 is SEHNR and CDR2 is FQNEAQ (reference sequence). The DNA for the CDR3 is TGTGCCAGCAGCCCACAAGAGCGCCTAACCCAAGAGACCCAGTACTTC. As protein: CASSPQERLTQETQYF.